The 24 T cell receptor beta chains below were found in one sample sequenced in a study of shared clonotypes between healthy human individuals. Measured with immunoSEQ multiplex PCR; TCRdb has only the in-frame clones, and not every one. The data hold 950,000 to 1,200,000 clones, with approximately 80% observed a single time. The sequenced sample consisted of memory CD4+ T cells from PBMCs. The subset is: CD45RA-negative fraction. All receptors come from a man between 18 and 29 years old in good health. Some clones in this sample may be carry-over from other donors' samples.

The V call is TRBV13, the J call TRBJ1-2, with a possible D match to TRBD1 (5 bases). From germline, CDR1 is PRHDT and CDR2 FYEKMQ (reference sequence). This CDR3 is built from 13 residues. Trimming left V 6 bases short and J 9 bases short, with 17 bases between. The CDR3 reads CASSLQGRASYTF. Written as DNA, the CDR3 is TGTGCCAGCAGTCTGCAGGGCCGTGCGAGCTACACCTTC. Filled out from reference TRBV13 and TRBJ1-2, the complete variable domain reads AAGVIQSPRHLIKEKRETATLKCYPIPRHDTVYWYQQGPGQDPQFLISFYEKMQSDKGSIPDRFSAQQFSDYHSELNMSSLELGDSALYFCASSLQGRASYTFGSGTRLTVV.

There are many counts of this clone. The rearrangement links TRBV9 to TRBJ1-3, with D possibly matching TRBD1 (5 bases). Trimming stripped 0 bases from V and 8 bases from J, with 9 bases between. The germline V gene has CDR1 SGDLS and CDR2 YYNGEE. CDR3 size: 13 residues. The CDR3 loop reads CASSVVGGYTIYF. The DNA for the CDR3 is TGTGCCAGCAGCGTAGTGGGGGGTTACACCATATATTTT.

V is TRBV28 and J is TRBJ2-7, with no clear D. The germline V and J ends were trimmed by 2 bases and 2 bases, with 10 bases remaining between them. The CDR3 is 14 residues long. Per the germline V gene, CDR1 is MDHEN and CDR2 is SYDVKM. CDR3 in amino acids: CASSLTPTTYEQYF. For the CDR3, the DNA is TGTGCCAGCAGTTTAACACCTACTACCTACGAGCAGTACTTC.

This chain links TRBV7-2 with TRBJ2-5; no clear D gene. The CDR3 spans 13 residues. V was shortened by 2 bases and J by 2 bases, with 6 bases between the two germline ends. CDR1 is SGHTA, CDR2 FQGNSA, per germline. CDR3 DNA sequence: TGTGCCAGCAGCTTACCCTCACAAGAGACCCAGTACTTC. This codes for CASSLPSQETQYF.

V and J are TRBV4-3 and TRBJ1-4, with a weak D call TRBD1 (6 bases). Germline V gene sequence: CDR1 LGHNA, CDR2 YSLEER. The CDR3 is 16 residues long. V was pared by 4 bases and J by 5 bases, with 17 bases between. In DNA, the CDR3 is TGCGCCAGCAGCCCAGGGTCCGGACAGTTGAATGAAAAACTGTTTTTT. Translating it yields CASSPGSGQLNEKLFF.

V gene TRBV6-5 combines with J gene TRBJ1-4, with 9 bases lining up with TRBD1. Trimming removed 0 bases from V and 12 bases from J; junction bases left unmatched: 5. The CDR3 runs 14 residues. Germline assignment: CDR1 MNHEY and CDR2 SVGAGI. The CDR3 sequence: CASSYSFRTGELFF. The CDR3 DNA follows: TGTGCCAGCAGTTACTCGTTTAGGACAGGGGAACTGTTTTTT.

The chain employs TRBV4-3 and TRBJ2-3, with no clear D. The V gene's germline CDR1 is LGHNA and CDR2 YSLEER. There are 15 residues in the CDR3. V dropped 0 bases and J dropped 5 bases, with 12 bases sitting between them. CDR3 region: CASSQDHPAGDTQYF. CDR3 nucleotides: TGCGCCAGCAGCCAAGACCACCCGGCAGGAGATACGCAGTATTTT.

The CDR3 bases are TGTGCCAGCGGGCGACAGGGGGCAGGGGGCAATGAGCAGTTCTTC. Translated: CASGRQGAGGNEQFF. The chain recombines TRBV9 with TRBJ2-1, with 10 bases matching TRBD1. Looked up from germline, CDR1 is SGDLS and CDR2 is YYNGEE. Trimming took 7 bases from V and 6 from J; bases not matched to a gene: 10. The CDR3 runs to 15 residues.

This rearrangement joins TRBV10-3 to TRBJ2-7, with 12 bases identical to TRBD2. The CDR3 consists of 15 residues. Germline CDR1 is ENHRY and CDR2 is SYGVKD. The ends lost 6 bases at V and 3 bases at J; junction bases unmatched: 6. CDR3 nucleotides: TGTGCCATCAGCATAAGGACTAGCGGGAACTACGAGCAGTACTTC. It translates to CAISIRTSGNYEQYF.

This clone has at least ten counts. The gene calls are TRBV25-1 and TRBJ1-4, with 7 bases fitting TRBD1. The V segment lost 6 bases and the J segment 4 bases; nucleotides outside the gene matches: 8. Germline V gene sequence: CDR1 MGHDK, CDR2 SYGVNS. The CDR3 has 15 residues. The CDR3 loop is CASSGSGGNNEKLFF. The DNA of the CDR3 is TGTGCCAGCAGCGGATCAGGGGGTAATAATGAAAAACTGTTTTTT.

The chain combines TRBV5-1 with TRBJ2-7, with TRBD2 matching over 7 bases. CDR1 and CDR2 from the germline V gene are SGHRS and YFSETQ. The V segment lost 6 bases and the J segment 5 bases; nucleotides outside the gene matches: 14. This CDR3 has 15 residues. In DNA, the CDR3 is TGCGCCAGCACCACCGGTCGGGGCGGGAGTGACGAGCAGTACTTC. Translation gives CASTTGRGGSDEQYF.

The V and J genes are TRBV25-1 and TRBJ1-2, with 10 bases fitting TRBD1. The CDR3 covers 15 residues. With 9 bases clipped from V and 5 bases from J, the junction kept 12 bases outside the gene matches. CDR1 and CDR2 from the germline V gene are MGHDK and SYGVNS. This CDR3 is CASNLGTGEGYGYTF. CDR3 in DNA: TGTGCCAGTAATCTTGGGACAGGGGAGGGGTATGGCTACACCTTC.

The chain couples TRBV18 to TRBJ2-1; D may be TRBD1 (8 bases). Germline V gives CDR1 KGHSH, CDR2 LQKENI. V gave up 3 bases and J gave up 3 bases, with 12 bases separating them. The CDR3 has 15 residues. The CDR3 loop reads CASSPGGTGYNEQFF. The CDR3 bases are TGTGCCAGCTCACCCGGGGGGACAGGCTACAATGAGCAGTTCTTC.

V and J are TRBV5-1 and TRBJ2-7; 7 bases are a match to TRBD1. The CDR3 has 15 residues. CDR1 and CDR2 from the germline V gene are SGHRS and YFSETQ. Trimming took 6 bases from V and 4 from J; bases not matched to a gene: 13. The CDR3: CASNKGGSREYEQYF. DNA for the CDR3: TGCGCCAGCAACAAAGGGGGCTCCAGGGAATACGAGCAGTACTTC.

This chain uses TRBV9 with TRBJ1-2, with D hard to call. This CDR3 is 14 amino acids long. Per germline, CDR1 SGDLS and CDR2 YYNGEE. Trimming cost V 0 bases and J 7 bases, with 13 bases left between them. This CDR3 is CASSVVSGRVGYTF. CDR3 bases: TGTGCCAGCAGCGTAGTTTCAGGACGGGTTGGCTACACCTTC.

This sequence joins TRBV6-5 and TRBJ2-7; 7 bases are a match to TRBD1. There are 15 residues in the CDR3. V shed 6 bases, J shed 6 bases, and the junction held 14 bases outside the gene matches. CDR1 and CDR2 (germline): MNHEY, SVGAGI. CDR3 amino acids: CASSRPGAGGSEQYF. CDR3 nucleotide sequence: TGTGCCAGCAGCCGACCCGGGGCAGGGGGAAGCGAGCAGTACTTC.

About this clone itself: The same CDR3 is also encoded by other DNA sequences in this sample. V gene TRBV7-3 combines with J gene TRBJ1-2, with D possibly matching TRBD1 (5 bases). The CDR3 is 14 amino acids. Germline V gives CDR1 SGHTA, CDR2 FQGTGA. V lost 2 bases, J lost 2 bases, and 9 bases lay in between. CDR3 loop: CASSLGPGNYGYTF. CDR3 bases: TGTGCCAGCAGCTTAGGTCCAGGGAACTATGGCTACACCTTC.

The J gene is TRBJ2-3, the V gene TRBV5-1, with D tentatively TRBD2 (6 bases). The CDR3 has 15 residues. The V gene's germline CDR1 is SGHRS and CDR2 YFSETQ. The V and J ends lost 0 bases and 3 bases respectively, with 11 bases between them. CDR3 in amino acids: CASSLEWRETDTQYF. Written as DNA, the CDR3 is TGCGCCAGCAGCTTGGAGTGGCGGGAAACAGATACGCAGTATTTT.

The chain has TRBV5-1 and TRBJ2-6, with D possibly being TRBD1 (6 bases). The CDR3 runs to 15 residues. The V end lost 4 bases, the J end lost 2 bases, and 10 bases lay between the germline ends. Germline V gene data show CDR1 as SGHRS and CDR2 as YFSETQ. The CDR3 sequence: CASSGDTAGANVLTF. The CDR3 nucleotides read TGCGCCAGCAGCGGGGACACGGCTGGGGCCAACGTCCTGACTTTC.

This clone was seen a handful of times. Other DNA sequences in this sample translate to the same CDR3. The CDR3 loop reads CASSSGLAGGGEQFF. In DNA, the CDR3 is TGCGCCAGCAGCTCGGGACTAGCGGGAGGAGGTGAGCAGTTCTTC. The gene calls are TRBV5-1 and TRBJ2-1, with 15 bases lining up with TRBD2. There are 15 residues in the CDR3. Germline CDR1 SGHRS, CDR2 YFSETQ. Trimming took 3 bases from V and 9 from J; bases not matched to a gene: 4.

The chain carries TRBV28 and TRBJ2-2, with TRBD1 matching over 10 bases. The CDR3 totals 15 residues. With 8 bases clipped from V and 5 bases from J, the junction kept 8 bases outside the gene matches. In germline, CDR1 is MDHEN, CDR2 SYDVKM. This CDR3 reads CASCSRDRGTGELFF. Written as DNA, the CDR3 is TGTGCCAGCTGCTCCAGGGACAGGGGAACCGGGGAGCTGTTTTTT.

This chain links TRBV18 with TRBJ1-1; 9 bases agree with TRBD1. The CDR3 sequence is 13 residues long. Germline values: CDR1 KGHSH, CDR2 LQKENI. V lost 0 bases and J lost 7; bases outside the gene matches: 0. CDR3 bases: TGTGCCAGCTCACCACCGGGACAGGGTGAAGCTTTCTTT. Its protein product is CASSPPGQGEAFF.

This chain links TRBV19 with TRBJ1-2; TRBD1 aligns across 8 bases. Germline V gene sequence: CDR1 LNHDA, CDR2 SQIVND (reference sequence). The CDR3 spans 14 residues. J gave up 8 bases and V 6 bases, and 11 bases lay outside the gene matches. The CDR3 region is CASRMDRAAGGYTF. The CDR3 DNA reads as TGTGCCAGTAGAATGGACAGGGCTGCAGGCGGCTACACCTTC. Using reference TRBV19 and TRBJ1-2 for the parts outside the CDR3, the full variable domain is DGGITQSPKYLFRKEGQNVTLSCEQNLNHDAMYWYRQDPGQGLRLIYYSQIVNDFQKGDIAEGYSVSREKKESFPLTVTSAQKNPTAFYLCASRMDRAAGGYTFGSGTRLTVV.

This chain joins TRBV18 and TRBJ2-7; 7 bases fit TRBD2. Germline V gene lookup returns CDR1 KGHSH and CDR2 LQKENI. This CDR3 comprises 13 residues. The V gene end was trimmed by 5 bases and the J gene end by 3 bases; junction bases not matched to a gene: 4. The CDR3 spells CASSAQRDYEQYF. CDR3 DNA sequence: TGTGCCAGCTCAGCTCAGCGGGACTACGAGCAGTACTTC.